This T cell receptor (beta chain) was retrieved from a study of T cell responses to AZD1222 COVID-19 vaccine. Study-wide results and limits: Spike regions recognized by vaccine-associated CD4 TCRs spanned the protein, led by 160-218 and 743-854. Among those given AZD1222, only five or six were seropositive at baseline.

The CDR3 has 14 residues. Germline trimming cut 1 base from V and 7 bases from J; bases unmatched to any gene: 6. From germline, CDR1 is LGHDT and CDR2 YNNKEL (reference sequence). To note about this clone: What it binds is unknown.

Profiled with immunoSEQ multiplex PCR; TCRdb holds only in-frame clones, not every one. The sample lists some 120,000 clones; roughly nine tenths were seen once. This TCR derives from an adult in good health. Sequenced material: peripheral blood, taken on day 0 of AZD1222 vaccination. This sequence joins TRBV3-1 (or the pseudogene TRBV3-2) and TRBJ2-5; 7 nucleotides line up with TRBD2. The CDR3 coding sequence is TGTGCCAGCAGCCAAGGGGAGGGAAGGGGGACCCAGTACTTC. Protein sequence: CASSQGEGRGTQYF.